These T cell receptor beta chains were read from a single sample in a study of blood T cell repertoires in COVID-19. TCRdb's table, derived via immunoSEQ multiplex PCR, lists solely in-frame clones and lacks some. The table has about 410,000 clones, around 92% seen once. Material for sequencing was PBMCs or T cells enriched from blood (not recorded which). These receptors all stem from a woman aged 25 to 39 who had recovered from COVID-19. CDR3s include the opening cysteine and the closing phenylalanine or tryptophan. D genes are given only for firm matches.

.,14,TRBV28,CASSKERENQPQHF
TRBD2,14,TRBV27,CASSFQRDTYEQYF
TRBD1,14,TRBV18,CASSWDSGNSPLHF
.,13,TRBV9,CASSPTGSYEQYF
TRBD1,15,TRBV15,CATSRDLGQNYGYTF
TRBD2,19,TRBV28,CASSSGTSGRRGGSYEQYF
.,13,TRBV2,CASSVQGTGELFF
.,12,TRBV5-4,CASSLRGFEQYF
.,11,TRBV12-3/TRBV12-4,CASSFHSEAFF
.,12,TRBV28,CASSFLSYGYTF